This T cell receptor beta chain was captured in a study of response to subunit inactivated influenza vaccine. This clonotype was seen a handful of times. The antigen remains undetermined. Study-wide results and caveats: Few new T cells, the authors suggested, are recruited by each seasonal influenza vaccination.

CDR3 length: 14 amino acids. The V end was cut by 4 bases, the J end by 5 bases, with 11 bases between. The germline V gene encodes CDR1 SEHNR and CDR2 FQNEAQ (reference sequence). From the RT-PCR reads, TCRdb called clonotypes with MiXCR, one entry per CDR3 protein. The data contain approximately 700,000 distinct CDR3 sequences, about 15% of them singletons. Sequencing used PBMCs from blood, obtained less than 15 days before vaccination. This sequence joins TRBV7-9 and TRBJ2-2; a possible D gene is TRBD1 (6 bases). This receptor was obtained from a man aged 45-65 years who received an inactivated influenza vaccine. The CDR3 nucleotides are TGTGCCAGCAGCTCCTTTGGACAGACCGGGGAGCTGTTTTTT. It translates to CASSSFGQTGELFF.